One T cell receptor beta chain is described in this entry. Its antigen is not identified. The germline V gene has CDR1 SNHLY and CDR2 FYNNEI. CDR3 length: 12 residues. Trimming stripped 3 bases from V and 8 bases from J, with 8 bases between. Primers included in the PCR were 60 Vbeta and 13 Jbeta primers. Only in-frame clones appear in the TCRdb table, and some are missing; sequencing was by immunoSEQ multiplex PCR. The sample shows around 170,000 clones, almost 85% of them seen only once. These data come from a study of cytomegalovirus exposure and HLA in healthy donors. Notes on the study in general: Later analysis associated a missense DCLRE1C variant with TCR beta V- and J-gene trimming. Some highly shared sequence variants likely arose as a pipeline artifact. Most TCR sequences were rare, but some public TCRs occurred in many donors.

The sequenced sample was PBMCs. The sequence came from a woman aged 50 to 60 in good health and CMV-seronegative. The J gene is TRBJ1-5, the V gene TRBV2; a weak D match, TRBD1 (6 bases). CDR3 nucleotides: TGTGCCAGCAGTGACAGGGGTGAGCCCCAGCATTTT. Protein sequence: CASSDRGEPQHF.